This T cell receptor beta chain was retrieved from a study of vaccination effects on CD4 cells after COVID-19. Within the ViraFEST assay, antigen-specific CD4+ T cells underwent expansion with viral peptide pools prior to sequencing. It was after 10 days of culture that CD4+ T cells were isolated. The person had a PCR-confirmed SARS-CoV-2 infection during March to December 2020. Comment on this clone: Antigen: not known.

V lost 4 bases and J 4 bases, leaving 18 bases between the germline ends. CDR1 SGDLS and CDR2 YYNGEE come from the germline V gene. This CDR3 region has 16 residues. Using immunoSEQ multiplex PCR, the repertoire was profiled, and TCRdb retains in-frame clones only, with some absent. This sample has tens of thousands of clones, with roughly 74% found just once. The chain couples TRBV9 to TRBJ1-3; maybe TRBD1 (5 bases). The sequences come from CD4+ T cells from PBMCs cultured with a peptide pool, collected before COVID-19 vaccination. The TCR comes from a human donor who had a prior SARS-CoV-2 infection. In DNA form, the CDR3 reads TGTGCCAGCAGCCACCGAGGCAGGGCGCGAGGAAACACCATATATTTT. Translation gives CASSHRGRARGNTIYF.